The T cell receptor (beta chain) described here comes from a study of shared clonotypes between healthy human individuals. Broader study findings: It was the non-shared clonotypes that had lower generation probabilities than clonotypes shared by all four donors.

This CDR3 region has 13 residues. Per the germline V gene, CDR1 is SGHKS and CDR2 is YYEKEE (reference sequence). Trimming left V 4 bases short and J 2 bases short, with 10 bases between. Notes on this clone: No antigen is known for it.

As defined, naive CD8 cells were CD45RO-negative and positively selected for CCR7, with terminally differentiated effector memory CD45RA+ cells excluded. Only in-frame clones appear in the TCRdb table, and some are missing; sequencing was by immunoSEQ multiplex PCR. The table shows about 1,900,000 clones, with over 85% occurring only once. V gene TRBV5-5 combines with J gene TRBJ2-7; perhaps TRBD2 as D (5 bases). The sequencing input was naive CD8+ T cells sorted from blood. This sequence was found in a man between 18 and 35 years old in good health. The CDR3 region is CASSPGAAYEQYF. CDR3 DNA sequence: TGTGCCAGCAGCCCCGGAGCGGCCTACGAGCAGTACTTC.